Shown below are 30 T cell receptor beta chains from a single sample sequenced in a study of T cell changes during pregnancy in multiple sclerosis. TCRdb's table, derived via immunoSEQ multiplex PCR, lists solely in-frame clones and lacks some. Among about 50,000 clones listed, around 90% were seen once. Sequencing used CD4+ T cells from peripheral blood mononuclear cells, obtained in the second trimester of pregnancy. These receptors came from a female donor with multiple sclerosis, enrolled in a pregnancy study.

This clone has only one observation. CDR3 loop: CATRQDLHSGYTF. The CDR3 DNA sequence: TGTGCCACCAGACAGGACCTCCACAGTGGCTACACCTTC. This chain links TRBV19 with TRBJ1-2, with TRBD1 as a possible D gene (6 bases). This CDR3 region has 13 residues. V gave up 10 bases and J gave up 7 bases, with 19 bases separating them. Germline CDR1 and CDR2: LNHDA and SQIVND (reference sequence).

The chain recombines TRBV19 with TRBJ1-1; the D gene is possibly TRBD1 (6 bases). The CDR3 is made up of 16 amino acids. CDR1 LNHDA and CDR2 SQIVND come from the germline V gene (reference sequence). Deletions cut 7 bases from V and 5 bases from J, with 23 bases between. The CDR3, as DNA: TGTGCCAGTACCCTGACAGGTGGGGGATTGGGGACTGAAGCTTTCTTT. Encoded protein: CASTLTGGGLGTEAFF.

The V and J genes are TRBV19 and TRBJ1-1, with 11 bases that match TRBD1. The CDR3 runs to 14 residues. With 7 bases clipped from V and 10 bases from J, the junction kept 11 bases outside the gene matches. Per the germline V gene, CDR1 is LNHDA and CDR2 is SQIVND (reference sequence). CDR3 DNA sequence: TGTGCCAGTACGGGCCCCGGACAGGGGGCTCCAGCTTTCTTT. It codes for CASTGPGQGAPAFF. Full variable domain (missing parts from reference TRBV19 and TRBJ1-1): DGGITQSPKYLFRKEGQNVTLSCEQNLNHDAMYWYRQDPGQGLRLIYYSQIVNDFQKGDIAEGYSVSREKKESFPLTVTSAQKNPTAFYLCASTGPGQGAPAFFGQGTRLTVV.

The chain carries TRBV12-5 and TRBJ1-2, with D tentatively TRBD1 (6 bases). V was shortened by 3 bases and J by 6 bases, with 23 bases between the two germline ends. Germline-derived CDR1 and CDR2 are LGHNT and FRNRAP. CDR3 length: 17 amino acids. The CDR3 region has the DNA TGTGCTAGTGGTTTCGCAGAACAGACACCCAGGGGTAATGGCTACACCTTC. Residues: CASGFAEQTPRGNGYTF.

The chain employs TRBV7-9 and TRBJ2-3; D gene unclear. The germline gives CDR1 SEHNR, CDR2 FQNEAQ (reference sequence). V lost 0 bases to trimming and J lost 3 bases, with 13 bases between them. The length of the CDR3 is 16 residues. The DNA for the CDR3 is TGTGCCAGCAGCTTAGCGCGTAACTTAAATACAGATACGCAGTATTTT. Its translation is CASSLARNLNTDTQYF.

As DNA, the CDR3 is TGTGCCAGCAGCAAACTACAGGGGGCGGAGGGCTACACCTTC. As protein: CASSKLQGAEGYTF. The chain couples TRBV6-6 to TRBJ1-2; 9 bases are shared with TRBD1. Germline CDR1 reads MNHNY; CDR2 reads SVGAGI (reference sequence). V shed 6 bases and J 8 bases; nucleotides not matched to a gene: 10. The CDR3 contains 14 residues.

V is TRBV9 and J is TRBJ2-1; no reliable D call. This CDR3 is built from 13 residues. V was trimmed by 1 base and J by 7 bases, leaving 9 bases between them. The germline gives CDR1 SGDLS, CDR2 YYNGEE. For the CDR3, the DNA is TGTGCCAGCAGCGTAATTAGTCTGAATGAGCAGTTCTTC. The encoded protein is CASSVISLNEQFF.

The gene calls are TRBV5-1 and TRBJ2-5, with TRBD2 identical over 10 bases. From germline, CDR1 is SGHRS and CDR2 YFSETQ. The CDR3 sequence is 17 residues long. J gave up 1 base and V 0 bases, and 6 bases lay outside the gene matches. CDR3 loop: CASSLGGLAGVQETQYF. CDR3 DNA: TGCGCCAGCAGCTTGGGCGGGCTAGCGGGGGTCCAAGAGACCCAGTACTTC.

V is TRBV6-5 and J is TRBJ2-5; D ambiguous. V was pared by 2 bases and J by 5 bases, with 9 bases between. Germline V CDR1 and CDR2: MNHEY, SVGAGI. CDR3 length equals 13 residues. The CDR3 nucleotides read TGTGCCAGCAGTTACGATGCAGTCGAGACCCAGTACTTC. Protein: CASSYDAVETQYF.

This chain links TRBV5-1 with TRBJ1-1, with a tentative D call TRBD1 (6 bases). This CDR3 has 17 residues. Germline assignment: CDR1 SGHRS and CDR2 YFSETQ. Trimming took 4 bases from V and 0 from J, leaving 19 bases between them. CDR3 in amino acids: CASSRTRDTFMNTEAFF. The CDR3 nucleotides read TGCGCCAGCAGCCGGACCCGGGACACCTTCATGAACACTGAAGCTTTCTTT.

This clone was seen just once. This rearrangement joins TRBV30 to TRBJ1-1; D gene unclear. The CDR3 is 17 residues long. In germline, CDR1 is GTSNPN, CDR2 SVGIG (reference sequence). Between the trimmed V and J ends, which lost 4 bases and 2 bases, there was a span of 23 bases. CDR3 DNA: TGTGCCTGGAATGCACCCCCCCTGTGGCAGATTAACACTGAAGCTTTCTTT. Translated: CAWNAPPLWQINTEAFF.

V usage is TRBV5-6 and J usage is TRBJ1-2; the D gene is possibly TRBD1 (5 bases). Germline V gene data show CDR1 as SGHDT and CDR2 as YYEEEE. Trimming took off 8 bases at V and 6 bases at J, with 14 bases between the two ends. The CDR3 length is 12 residues. DNA of the CDR3: TGTGCCAGTACCCTTTGGGGGGATGGCTACACCTTC. Its translation: CASTLWGDGYTF.

This chain uses TRBV10-1 with TRBJ2-1, with D possibly TRBD2 on 5 matching bases. CDR1 is WNHNN, CDR2 SYGVQD, per germline (reference sequence). The V and J ends lost 5 bases and 4 bases respectively, with 18 bases between them. The CDR3 is 16 residues long. CDR3 nucleotides: TGCGCCAGCAGTCGGGAACAGCCCCCTCTTTACAATGAGCAGTTCTTC. As protein: CASSREQPPLYNEQFF.

The rearrangement links TRBV7-9 to TRBJ2-7; 9 bases agree with TRBD2. The V gene's germline CDR1 is SEHNR and CDR2 FQNEAQ (reference sequence). CDR3 length equals 14 residues. V trimming: 5 bases; J trimming: 3 bases; junction bases outside the gene matches: 5. CDR3: CASSETSGRYEQYF. The CDR3 coding sequence is TGTGCCAGCAGCGAGACTAGCGGCCGCTACGAGCAGTACTTC.

This clone occurred a few times. The CDR3, as DNA: TGCGCCAGCAGCCAACTCTTACGGGACAGGGCCCCTGGAAGGGGCTACACCTTC. It specifies CASSQLLRDRAPGRGYTF. V usage is TRBV4-1 and J usage is TRBJ1-2, with TRBD1 identical over 9 bases. This CDR3 comprises 18 residues. From germline, CDR1 is MGHRA and CDR2 YSYEKL. The V and J ends lost 2 bases and 8 bases, in that order; junction bases with no gene match: 18.

The genes are TRBV10-3 and TRBJ1-3; perhaps TRBD1 as D (6 bases). Germline CDR1 reads ENHRY; CDR2 reads SYGVKD. The V end lost 8 bases, the J end lost 0 bases, and 20 bases lay between the germline ends. The CDR3 consists of 17 residues. CDR3 DNA: TGTGCCATCGCGTCCCCTACAGGGACCTTCTCTGGAAACACCATATATTTT. Residues: CAIASPTGTFSGNTIYF.

V gene TRBV27 combines with J gene TRBJ2-6; a possible D gene is TRBD1 (6 bases). Germline CDR1 reads MNHEY; CDR2 reads SMNVEV (reference sequence). The CDR3 covers 14 residues. Trimming pared 6 bases from V and 2 bases from J, leaving 8 bases between. This CDR3 is CASSRGAGANVLTF. In DNA, the CDR3 is TGTGCCAGCAGCAGGGGTGCTGGGGCCAACGTCCTGACTTTC.

This chain uses TRBV30 with TRBJ2-6; the D is unclear. CDR1 and CDR2 from the germline V gene are GTSNPN and SVGIG (reference sequence). The CDR3 has 14 amino acids. V was clipped by 7 bases and J by 0 bases, with 10 bases between them. The CDR3 DNA sequence: TGTGCCTCCCGGCGGATCTCTGGGGCCAACGTCCTGACTTTC. Protein: CASRRISGANVLTF.

The CDR3 loop is CASSLGFAISTDTQYF. In DNA, the CDR3 is TGCGCCAGCAGCTTGGGGTTCGCGATTAGCACAGATACGCAGTATTTT. This sequence joins TRBV5-1 and TRBJ2-3, with unresolved D. The V and J ends lost 0 bases and 0 bases respectively, with 11 bases between them. Germline lookup yields CDR1 SGHRS and CDR2 YFSETQ. The CDR3 contains 16 residues.

This chain connects TRBV9 to TRBJ2-7; possibly TRBD2 for D (7 bases). CDR3 length: 16 residues. V lost 0 bases and J 2 bases, leaving 15 bases between the germline ends. CDR1 is SGDLS, CDR2 YYNGEE, per germline. CDR3 sequence reads: CASSVEGGRTTYEQYF. CDR3 sequence (DNA): TGTGCCAGCAGCGTAGAGGGGGGGAGGACTACCTACGAGCAGTACTTC.

The chain recombines TRBV7-9 with TRBJ2-7, with 9 positions matching TRBD1. Germline CDR1 is SEHNR and CDR2 is FQNEAQ (reference sequence). This CDR3 comprises 16 residues. V shed 1 base and J 5 bases; nucleotides not matched to a gene: 9. The CDR3 DNA reads as TGTGCCAGCAGCTTAGGGTCAACCGGGACAGGGAACGAGCAGTACTTC. It encodes CASSLGSTGTGNEQYF.

This chain uses TRBV2 with TRBJ2-6, with D unresolved. This CDR3 region has 15 residues. V was cut by 4 bases and J by 0 bases, with 7 bases left in between. Germline lookup yields CDR1 SNHLY and CDR2 FYNNEI. Written as DNA, the CDR3 is TGTGCCAGCAGTGGGGCCAGCTCTGGGGCCAACGTCCTGACTTTC. It codes for CASSGASSGANVLTF.

There are a few counts of this clone. The chain has TRBV4-1 and TRBJ1-4, with 7 bases identical to TRBD1. The CDR3 extends over 17 amino acids. V lost 1 base to trimming and J lost 3 bases; unmatched junction nucleotides: 8. Germline values: CDR1 MGHRA, CDR2 YSYEKL. The CDR3: CASSQAPTRGANEKLFF. DNA for the CDR3: TGCGCCAGCAGCCAAGCTCCGACCAGGGGGGCTAATGAAAAACTGTTTTTT.

The genes are TRBV10-2 and TRBJ2-1; TRBD2 matches at 10 bases. V trimming: 6 bases; J trimming: 0 bases; junction bases outside the gene matches: 2. The CDR3 length is 15 residues. The germline gives CDR1 WSHSY, CDR2 SAAADI. In DNA, the CDR3 is TGCGCCAGCAGGGAGCGGGGGGGCTCCTACAATGAGCAGTTCTTC. Its translation: CASRERGGSYNEQFF.

The chain combines TRBV4-1 with TRBJ2-7; tentative D call: TRBD1 (6 bases). This CDR3 region has 16 residues. Germline V CDR1 and CDR2: MGHRA, YSYEKL. Trimming took off 1 base at V and 1 base at J, with 14 bases between the two ends. CDR3 sequence reads: CASSQGSQGFSYEQYF. DNA of the CDR3: TGCGCCAGCAGCCAAGGGAGCCAGGGGTTTTCCTACGAGCAGTACTTC.

V gene TRBV27 combines with J gene TRBJ2-1; possibly TRBD2 for D (5 bases). V lost 6 bases and J lost 1, with 13 bases in between. Germline values: CDR1 MNHEY, CDR2 SMNVEV (reference sequence). The CDR3 consists of 15 residues. The CDR3 here is CASSTTTRSYNEQFF. CDR3 sequence (DNA): TGTGCCAGCAGCACGACTACCAGGTCCTACAATGAGCAGTTCTTC.

This clone was seen once. V is TRBV2 and J is TRBJ2-3, with 8 nucleotides matching TRBD2. The germline gives CDR1 SNHLY, CDR2 FYNNEI. Losses at the gene ends were 7 bases for V and 4 bases for J; bases not matched to a gene: 10. The CDR3 loop spans 15 amino acids. The CDR3 coding sequence is TGTGCCAGCACCCCCGGGACTAGGGTACCAGATACGCAGTATTTT. Its protein is CASTPGTRVPDTQYF.

The chain combines TRBV7-8 with TRBJ2-2; 9 bases fit TRBD2. CDR3 length equals 19 residues. Looked up from germline, CDR1 is SGHVS and CDR2 is FQNEAQ. The ends lost 0 bases at V and 0 bases at J; junction bases unmatched: 8. The CDR3 is CASSLALISGGPNTGELFF. In nucleotides, the CDR3 is TGTGCCAGCAGCTTAGCGCTGATTAGCGGGGGCCCGAACACCGGGGAGCTGTTTTTT.

J is TRBJ2-1 and V is TRBV27, with 7 bases lining up with TRBD2. This CDR3 is built from 14 residues. Germline V CDR1 and CDR2: MNHEY, SMNVEV (reference sequence). The V segment lost 2 bases and the J segment 6 bases; nucleotides outside the gene matches: 4. CDR3 amino acids: CASSLAGRGNEQFF. The CDR3 DNA reads TGTGCCAGCAGTTTAGCGGGGAGGGGCAATGAGCAGTTCTTC.

The sample holds one count of this clone. The chain recombines TRBV11-3 with TRBJ2-1; 7 bases line up with TRBD1. Per the germline V gene, CDR1 is SGHNT and CDR2 is YENEEA. This CDR3 region has 16 residues. Trimming removed 0 bases from V and 6 bases from J; junction bases left unmatched: 8. The CDR3 DNA reads as TGTGCCAGCAGCTTAGATGGACAGGTGGGCTTCAATGAGCAGTTCTTC. Its translation: CASSLDGQVGFNEQFF.